This TCR beta chain stems from a study of cytomegalovirus exposure and HLA in healthy donors. The PCR employed 60 Vbeta primers together with 13 Jbeta primers. TCRdb's table, derived via immunoSEQ multiplex PCR, lists solely in-frame clones and lacks some. The sample consists of approximately 160,000 clones, over 70% of them appearing once. Looked up from germline, CDR1 is MGHRA and CDR2 is YSYEKL. The CDR3 runs to 15 residues. With 6 bases clipped from V and 7 bases from J, the junction kept 9 bases outside the gene matches. Sequences were obtained from PBMCs. The source is a male donor in good health and CMV-seropositive. The chain is built from TRBV4-1 and TRBJ1-4; 9 nucleotides agree with TRBD1. DNA of the CDR3: TGCGCCAGCAGGAGCTCCGGGACAGGGAGTGAAAAACTGTTTTTT. Amino acid sequence: CASRSSGTGSEKLFF.